The source of this T cell receptor beta chain is a study of yellow fever vaccine responses in identical twins. Study outcomes and limitations: Among the twins, the vaccine T cell response reportedly seemed partly convergent and partly personalized.

This CDR3 region has 14 residues. The V and J ends lost 3 bases and 0 bases respectively, with 7 bases between them. Germline V gene sequence: CDR1 SGHVS, CDR2 FNYEAQ. With respect to this clonotype: The antigen remains undetermined.

MiXCR, applied by TCRdb to the RT-PCR reads, yields one record per CDR3 protein. Of a few thousand distinct CDR3 sequences listed, approximately 76% are singletons. The source of this sequence is a woman younger than 35 who received the yellow fever vaccine. The sample consisted of T cells from blood (PBMCs), unsorted or a sorted subset (not recorded which), taken before or after yellow fever vaccination (not recorded which). The chain is built from TRBV7-6 and TRBJ2-3, with unresolved D. CDR3: CASSLYLSTDTQYF. The DNA for the CDR3 is TGTGCCAGCAGCTTGTACCTAAGCACAGATACGCAGTATTTT.